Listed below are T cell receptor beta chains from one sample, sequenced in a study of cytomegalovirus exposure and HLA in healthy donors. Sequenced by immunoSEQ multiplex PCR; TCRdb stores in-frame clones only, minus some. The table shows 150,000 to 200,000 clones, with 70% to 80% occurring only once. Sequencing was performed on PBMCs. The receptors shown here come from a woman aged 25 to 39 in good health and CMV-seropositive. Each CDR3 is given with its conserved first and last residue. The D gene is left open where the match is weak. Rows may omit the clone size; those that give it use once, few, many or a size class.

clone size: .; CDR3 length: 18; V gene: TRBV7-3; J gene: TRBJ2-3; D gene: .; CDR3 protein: CASSLTRMRGRGTDTQYF; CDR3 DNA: TGTGCCAGCAGCTTAACGAGGATGAGAGGCCGCGGCACAGATACGCAGTATTTT
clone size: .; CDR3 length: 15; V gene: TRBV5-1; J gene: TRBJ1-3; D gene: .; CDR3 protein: CASSPDSYSGNTIYF; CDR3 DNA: TGCGCCAGCAGCCCGGACAGCTACTCTGGAAACACCATATATTTT
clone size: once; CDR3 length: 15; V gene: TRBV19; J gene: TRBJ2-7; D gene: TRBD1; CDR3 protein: CARKSGTGATYEQYF; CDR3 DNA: TGTGCCAGAAAATCAGGGACAGGGGCCACCTACGAGCAGTACTTC
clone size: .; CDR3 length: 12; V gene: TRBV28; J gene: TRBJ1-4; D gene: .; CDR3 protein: CASKEVGEKLFF; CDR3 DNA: TGTGCCAGCAAGGAGGTTGGGGAAAAACTGTTTTTT
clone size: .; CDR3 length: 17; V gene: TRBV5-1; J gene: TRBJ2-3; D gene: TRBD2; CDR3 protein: CASSLGAVAGGTDTQYF; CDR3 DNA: TGCGCCAGCAGCTTGGGGGCTGTGGCGGGGGGCACAGATACGCAGTATTTT
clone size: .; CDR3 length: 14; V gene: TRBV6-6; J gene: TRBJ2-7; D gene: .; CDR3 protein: CASSSVGQAYEQYF; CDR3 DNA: TGTGCCAGCAGTTCAGTGGGACAAGCCTACGAGCAGTACTTC
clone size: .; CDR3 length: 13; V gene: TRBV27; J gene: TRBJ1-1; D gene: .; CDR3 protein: CASSLWPSPEAFF; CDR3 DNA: TGTGCCAGCAGTTTATGGCCCTCCCCTGAAGCTTTCTTT
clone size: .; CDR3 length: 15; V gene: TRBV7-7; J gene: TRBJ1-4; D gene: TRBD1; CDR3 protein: CASSLAGTGAEKLFF; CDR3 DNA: TGTGCCAGCAGCTTAGCCGGGACAGGGGCTGAAAAACTGTTTTTT
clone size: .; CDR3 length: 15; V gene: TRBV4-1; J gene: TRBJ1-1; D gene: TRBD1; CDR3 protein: CASSQTGKMNTEAFF; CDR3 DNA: TGCGCCAGCAGCCAGACAGGGAAGATGAACACTGAAGCTTTCTTT
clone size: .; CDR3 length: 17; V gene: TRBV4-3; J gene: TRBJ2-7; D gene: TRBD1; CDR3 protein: CASSLYVTGTGAYEQYF; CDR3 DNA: TGCGCCAGCAGCCTCTACGTTACCGGGACAGGGGCCTACGAGCAGTACTTC
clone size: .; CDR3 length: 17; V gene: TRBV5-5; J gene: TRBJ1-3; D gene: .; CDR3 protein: CASSLGQGMYSGNTIYF; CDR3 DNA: TGTGCCAGCAGCTTGGGCCAGGGCATGTATTCTGGAAACACCATATATTTT
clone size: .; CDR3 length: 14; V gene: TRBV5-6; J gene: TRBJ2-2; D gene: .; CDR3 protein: CASSPPGNTGELFF; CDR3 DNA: TGTGCCAGCAGCCCCCCAGGGAACACCGGGGAGCTGTTTTTT
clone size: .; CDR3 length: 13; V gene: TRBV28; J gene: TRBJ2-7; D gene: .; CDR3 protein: CASRPQLSYEQYF; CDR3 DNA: TGTGCCAGCAGGCCACAGCTCTCCTACGAGCAGTACTTC
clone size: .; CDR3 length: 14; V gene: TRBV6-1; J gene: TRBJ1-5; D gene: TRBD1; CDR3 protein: CASSNTGAVKPQHF; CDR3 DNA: TGTGCCAGCAGCAACACAGGGGCGGTCAAGCCCCAGCATTTT
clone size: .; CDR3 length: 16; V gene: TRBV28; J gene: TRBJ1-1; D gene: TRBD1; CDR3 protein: CASSSGTGLRSTEAFF; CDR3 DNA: TGTGCCAGCAGTTCCGGGACAGGGCTAAGGTCCACTGAAGCTTTCTTT
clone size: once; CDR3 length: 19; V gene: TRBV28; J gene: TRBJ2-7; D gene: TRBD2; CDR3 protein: CASSFYGLAGEGNTYEQYF; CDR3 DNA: TGTGCCAGCAGTTTCTATGGACTAGCGGGAGAGGGAAATACCTACGAGCAGTACTTC
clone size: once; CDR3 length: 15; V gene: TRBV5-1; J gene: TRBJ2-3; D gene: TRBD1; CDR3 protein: CASSLAGQGPDTQYF; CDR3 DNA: TGCGCCAGCAGCTTGGCGGGACAGGGGCCTGATACGCAGTATTTT
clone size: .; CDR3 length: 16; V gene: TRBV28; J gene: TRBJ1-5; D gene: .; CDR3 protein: CASSFWVGGGNQPQHF; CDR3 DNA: TGTGCCAGCAGTTTCTGGGTAGGGGGGGGCAATCAGCCCCAGCATTTT
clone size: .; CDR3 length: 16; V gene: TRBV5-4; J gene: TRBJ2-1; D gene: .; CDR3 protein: CASRAEAGSSYNEQFF; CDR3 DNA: TGTGCCAGCAGGGCTGAGGCGGGCAGCTCCTACAATGAGCAGTTCTTC
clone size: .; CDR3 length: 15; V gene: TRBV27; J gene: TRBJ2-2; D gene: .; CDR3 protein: CASSSRWGDTGELFF; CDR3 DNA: TGTGCCAGCAGTTCTCGATGGGGGGACACCGGGGAGCTGTTTTTT
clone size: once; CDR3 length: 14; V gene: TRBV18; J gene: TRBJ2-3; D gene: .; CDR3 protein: CASSPGRRLDTQYF; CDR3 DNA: TGTGCCAGCTCACCAGGGAGACGTTTAGATACGCAGTATTTT
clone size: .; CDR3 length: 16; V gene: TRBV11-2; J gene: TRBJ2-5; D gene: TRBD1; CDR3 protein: CASSLGPGQGQETQYF; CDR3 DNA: TGTGCCAGCAGCTTGGGCCCGGGACAGGGGCAAGAGACCCAGTACTTC
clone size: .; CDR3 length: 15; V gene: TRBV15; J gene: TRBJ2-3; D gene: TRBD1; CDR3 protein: CATRGGQGITDTQYF; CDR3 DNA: TGTGCCACCAGAGGCGGACAGGGAATAACAGATACGCAGTATTTT
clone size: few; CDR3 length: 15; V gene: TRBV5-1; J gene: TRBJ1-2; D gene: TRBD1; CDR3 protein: CASSKRQGADYGYTF; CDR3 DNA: TGCGCCAGCAGCAAAAGACAGGGGGCTGACTATGGCTACACCTTC
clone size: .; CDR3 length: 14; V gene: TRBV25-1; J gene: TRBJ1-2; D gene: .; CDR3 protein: CASSPPGFNYGYTF; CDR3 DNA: TGTGCCAGCAGCCCCCCGGGGTTTAACTATGGCTACACCTTC
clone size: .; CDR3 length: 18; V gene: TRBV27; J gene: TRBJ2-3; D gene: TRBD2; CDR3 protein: CASRPFGRGALGTDTQYF; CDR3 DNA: TGTGCCAGCAGACCTTTCGGGCGGGGGGCGTTGGGTACAGATACGCAGTATTTT
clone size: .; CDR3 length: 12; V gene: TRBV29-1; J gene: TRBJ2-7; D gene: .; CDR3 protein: CSVEIQPYEQYF; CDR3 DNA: TGCAGCGTTGAAATACAGCCCTACGAGCAGTACTTC
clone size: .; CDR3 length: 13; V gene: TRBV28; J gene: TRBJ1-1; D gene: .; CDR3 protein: CVTTADSYTEAFF; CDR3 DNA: TGTGTCACCACGGCGGACAGTTACACTGAAGCTTTCTTT
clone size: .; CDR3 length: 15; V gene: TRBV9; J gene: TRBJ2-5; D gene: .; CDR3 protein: CASSVWNRAEETQYF; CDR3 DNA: TGTGCCAGCAGCGTCTGGAACAGGGCGGAAGAGACCCAGTACTTC
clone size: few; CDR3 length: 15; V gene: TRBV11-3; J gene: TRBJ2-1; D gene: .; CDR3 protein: CASSLSLATYDEQFF; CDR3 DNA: TGTGCCAGCAGCTTGTCACTAGCTACTTACGATGAGCAGTTCTTC
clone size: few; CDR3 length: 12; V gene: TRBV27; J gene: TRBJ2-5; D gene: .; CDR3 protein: CASSLQGQTQYF; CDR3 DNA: TGTGCCAGCAGTTTACAGGGGCAGACCCAGTACTTC
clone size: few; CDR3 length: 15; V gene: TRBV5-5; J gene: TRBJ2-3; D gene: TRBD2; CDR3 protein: CASSWPLAGADTQYF; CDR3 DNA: TGTGCCAGCAGCTGGCCACTAGCGGGAGCAGATACGCAGTATTTT
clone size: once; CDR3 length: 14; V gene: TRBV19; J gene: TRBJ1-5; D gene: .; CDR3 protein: CASSFGVGNQPQHF; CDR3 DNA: TGTGCCAGTAGTTTCGGTGTCGGGAATCAGCCCCAGCATTTT
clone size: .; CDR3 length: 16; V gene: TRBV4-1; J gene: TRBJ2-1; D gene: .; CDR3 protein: CASSQDWQPSYNEQFF; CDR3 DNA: TGCGCCAGCAGCCAAGATTGGCAACCCTCCTACAATGAGCAGTTCTTC
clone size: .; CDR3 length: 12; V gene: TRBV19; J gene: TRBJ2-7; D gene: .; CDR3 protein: CASSNRDYEQYF; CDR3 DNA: TGTGCCAGTAGTAACCGGGACTACGAGCAGTACTTC
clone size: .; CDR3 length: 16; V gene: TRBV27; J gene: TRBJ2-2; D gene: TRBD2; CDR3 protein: CASSTAGTSSTGELFF; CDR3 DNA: TGTGCCAGCAGTACGGCCGGGACTAGTTCCACCGGGGAGCTGTTTTTT
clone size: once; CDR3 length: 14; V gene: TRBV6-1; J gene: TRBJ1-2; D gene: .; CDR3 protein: CASSESGRVGGYTF; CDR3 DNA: TGTGCCAGCAGTGAATCGGGCAGGGTCGGTGGCTACACCTTC